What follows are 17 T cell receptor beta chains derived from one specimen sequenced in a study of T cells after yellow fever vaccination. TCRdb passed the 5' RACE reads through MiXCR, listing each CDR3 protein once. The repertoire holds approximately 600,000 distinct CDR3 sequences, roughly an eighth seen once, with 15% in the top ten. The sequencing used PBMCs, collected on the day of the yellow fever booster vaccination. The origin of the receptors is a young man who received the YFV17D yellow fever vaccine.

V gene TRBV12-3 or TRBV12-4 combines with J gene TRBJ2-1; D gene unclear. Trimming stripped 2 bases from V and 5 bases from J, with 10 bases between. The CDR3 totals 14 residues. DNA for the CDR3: TGTGCCAGCAGTTTACCCGGAGCAGACAATGAGCAGTTCTTC. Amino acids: CASSLPGADNEQFF.

The CDR3 spells CASRPDSDRYGYTF. DNA of the CDR3: TGTGCCAGCAGACCGGACAGCGACCGATATGGCTACACCTTC. The chain employs TRBV5-4 and TRBJ1-2, with D perhaps matching TRBD1 (6 bases). The CDR3 is 14 residues long. The ends were cut back, 5 bases at V and 5 bases at J, with 16 bases in the middle. The germline V gene encodes CDR1 SGHNT and CDR2 YYREEE (reference sequence). Full variable domain (rest looked up from reference TRBV5-4 and TRBJ1-2): ETGVTQSPTHLIKTRGQQVTLRCSSQSGHNTVSWYQQALGQGPQFIFQYYREEENGRGNFPPRFSGLQFPNYSSELNVNALELDDSALYLCASRPDSDRYGYTFGSGTRLTVV.

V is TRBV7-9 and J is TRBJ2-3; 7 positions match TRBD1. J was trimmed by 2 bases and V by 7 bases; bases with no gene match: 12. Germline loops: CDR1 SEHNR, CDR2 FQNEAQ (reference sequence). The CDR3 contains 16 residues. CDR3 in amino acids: CASTLLMGQTTDTQYF. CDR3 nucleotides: TGTGCCAGCACCCTTCTTATGGGACAGACCACAGATACGCAGTATTTT.

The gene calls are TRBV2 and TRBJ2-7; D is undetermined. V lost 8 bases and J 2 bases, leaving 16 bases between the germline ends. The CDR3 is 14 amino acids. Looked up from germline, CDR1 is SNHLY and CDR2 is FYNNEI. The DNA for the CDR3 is TGTGCCAGCGGCCCTGAGACACGAACCTACGAGCAGTACTTC. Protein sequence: CASGPETRTYEQYF.

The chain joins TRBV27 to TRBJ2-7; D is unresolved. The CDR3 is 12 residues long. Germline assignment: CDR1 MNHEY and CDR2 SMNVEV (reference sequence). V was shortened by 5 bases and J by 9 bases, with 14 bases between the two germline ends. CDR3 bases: TGTGCCAGCAGTCCACCAGGCCCAGGGCAGTACTTC. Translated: CASSPPGPGQYF.

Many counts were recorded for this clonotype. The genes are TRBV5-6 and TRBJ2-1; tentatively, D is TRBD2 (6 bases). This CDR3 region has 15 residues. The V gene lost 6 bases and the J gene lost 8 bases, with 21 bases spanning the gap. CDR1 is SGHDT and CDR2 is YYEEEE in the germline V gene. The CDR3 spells CASNLPGVGGDEQFF. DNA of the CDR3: TGTGCCAGCAACCTCCCAGGTGTTGGCGGGGATGAGCAGTTCTTC. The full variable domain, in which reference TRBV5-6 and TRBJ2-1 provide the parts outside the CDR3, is DAGVTQSPTHLIKTRGQQVTLRCSPKSGHDTVSWYQQALGQGPQFIFQYYEEEERQRGNFPDRFSGHQFPNYSSELNVNALLLGDSALYLCASNLPGVGGDEQFFGPGTRLTVL.

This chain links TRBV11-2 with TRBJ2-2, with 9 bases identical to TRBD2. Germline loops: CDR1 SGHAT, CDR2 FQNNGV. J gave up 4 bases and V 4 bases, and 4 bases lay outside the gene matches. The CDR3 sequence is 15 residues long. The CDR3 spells CASSSSGAPTGELFF. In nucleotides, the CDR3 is TGTGCCAGCAGCTCTAGCGGGGCCCCCACCGGGGAGCTGTTTTTT.

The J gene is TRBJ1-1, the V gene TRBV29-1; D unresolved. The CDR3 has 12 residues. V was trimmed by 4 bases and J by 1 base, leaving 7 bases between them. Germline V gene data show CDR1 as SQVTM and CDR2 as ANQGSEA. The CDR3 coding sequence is TGCAGCGTTGTCGGCGGGAACACTGAAGCTTTCTTT. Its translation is CSVVGGNTEAFF.

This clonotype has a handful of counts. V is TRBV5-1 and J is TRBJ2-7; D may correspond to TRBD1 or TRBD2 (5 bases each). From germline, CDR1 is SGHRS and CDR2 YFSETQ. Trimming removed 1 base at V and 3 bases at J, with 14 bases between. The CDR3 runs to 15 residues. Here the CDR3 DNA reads TGCGCCAGCAGCTTGAAGAGTGGGACGATCTACGAGCAGTACTTC. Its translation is CASSLKSGTIYEQYF.

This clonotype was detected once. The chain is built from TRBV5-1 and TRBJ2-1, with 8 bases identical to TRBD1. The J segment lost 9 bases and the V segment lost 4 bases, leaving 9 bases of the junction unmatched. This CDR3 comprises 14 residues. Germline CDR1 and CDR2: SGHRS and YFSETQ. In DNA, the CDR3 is TGCGCCAGCAGCAAGGACAGGGTGGGTAGTGAGCAGTTCTTC. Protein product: CASSKDRVGSEQFF. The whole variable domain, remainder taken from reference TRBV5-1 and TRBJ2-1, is KAGVTQTPRYLIKTRGQQVTLSCSPISGHRSVSWYQQTPGQGLQFLFEYFSETQRNKGNFPGRFSGRQFSNSRSEMNVSTLELGDSALYLCASSKDRVGSEQFFGPGTRLTVL.

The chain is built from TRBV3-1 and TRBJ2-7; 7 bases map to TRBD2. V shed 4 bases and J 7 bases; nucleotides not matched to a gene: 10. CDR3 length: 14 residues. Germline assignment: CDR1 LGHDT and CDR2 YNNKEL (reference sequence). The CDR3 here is CASSPGTKTGEQYF. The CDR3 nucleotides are TGTGCCAGCAGCCCCGGGACTAAAACGGGGGAGCAGTACTTC.

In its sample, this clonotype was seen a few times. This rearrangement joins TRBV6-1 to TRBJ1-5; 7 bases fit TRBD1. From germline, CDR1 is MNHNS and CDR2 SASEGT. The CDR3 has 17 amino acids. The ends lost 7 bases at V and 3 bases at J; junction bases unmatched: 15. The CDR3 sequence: CASIPWARDRNNQPQHF. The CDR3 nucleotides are TGTGCCAGCATCCCCTGGGCCCGGGACAGAAACAATCAGCCCCAGCATTTT.

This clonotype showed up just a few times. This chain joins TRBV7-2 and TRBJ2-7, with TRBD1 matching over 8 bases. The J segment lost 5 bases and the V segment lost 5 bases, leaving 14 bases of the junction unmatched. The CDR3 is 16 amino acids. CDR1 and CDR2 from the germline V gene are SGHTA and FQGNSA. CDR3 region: CASSAFSGTGRDEQYF. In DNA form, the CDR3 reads TGTGCCAGCAGCGCCTTCTCCGGGACAGGTCGCGACGAGCAGTACTTC.

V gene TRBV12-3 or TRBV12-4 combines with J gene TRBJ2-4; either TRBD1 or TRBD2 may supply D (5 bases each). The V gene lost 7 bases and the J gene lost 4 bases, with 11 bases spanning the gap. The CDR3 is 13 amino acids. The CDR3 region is CASTERGKNIQYF. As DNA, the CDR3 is TGTGCCAGCACCGAGAGGGGTAAAAACATTCAGTACTTC.

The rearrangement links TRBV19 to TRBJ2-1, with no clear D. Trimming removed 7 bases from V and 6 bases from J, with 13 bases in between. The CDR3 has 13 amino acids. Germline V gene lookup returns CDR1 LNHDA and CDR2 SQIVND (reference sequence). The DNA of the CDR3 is TGTGCCAGTACCCCAGGACGTCGCAATGAGCAGTTCTTC. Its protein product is CASTPGRRNEQFF.

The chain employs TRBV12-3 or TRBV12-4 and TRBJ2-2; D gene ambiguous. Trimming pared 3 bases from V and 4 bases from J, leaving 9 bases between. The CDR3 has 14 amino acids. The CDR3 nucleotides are TGTGCCAGCAGTTTTGCGTCCGGCACCGGGGAGCTGTTTTTT. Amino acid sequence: CASSFASGTGELFF.

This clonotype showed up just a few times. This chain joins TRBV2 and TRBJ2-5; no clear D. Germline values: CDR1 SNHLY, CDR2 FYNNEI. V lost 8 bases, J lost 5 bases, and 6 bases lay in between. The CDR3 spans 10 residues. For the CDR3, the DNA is TGTGCCAGCTGGTGGGAGACCCAGTACTTC. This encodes CASWWETQYF.